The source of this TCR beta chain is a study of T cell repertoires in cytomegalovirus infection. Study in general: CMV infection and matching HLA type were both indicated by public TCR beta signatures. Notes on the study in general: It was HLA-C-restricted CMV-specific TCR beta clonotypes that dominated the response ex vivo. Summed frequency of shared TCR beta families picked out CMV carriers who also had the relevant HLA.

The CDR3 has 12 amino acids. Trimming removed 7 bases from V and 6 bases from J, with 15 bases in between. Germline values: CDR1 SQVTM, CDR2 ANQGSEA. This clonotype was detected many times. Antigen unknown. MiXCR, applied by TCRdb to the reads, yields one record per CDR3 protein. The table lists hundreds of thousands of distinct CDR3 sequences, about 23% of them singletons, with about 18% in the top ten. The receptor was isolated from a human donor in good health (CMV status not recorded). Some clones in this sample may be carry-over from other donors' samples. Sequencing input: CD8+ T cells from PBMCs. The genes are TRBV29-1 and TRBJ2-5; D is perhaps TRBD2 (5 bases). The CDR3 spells CSAIPDGKTQYF. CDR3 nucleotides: TGCAGCGCCATACCCGACGGGAAGACCCAGTACTTC.